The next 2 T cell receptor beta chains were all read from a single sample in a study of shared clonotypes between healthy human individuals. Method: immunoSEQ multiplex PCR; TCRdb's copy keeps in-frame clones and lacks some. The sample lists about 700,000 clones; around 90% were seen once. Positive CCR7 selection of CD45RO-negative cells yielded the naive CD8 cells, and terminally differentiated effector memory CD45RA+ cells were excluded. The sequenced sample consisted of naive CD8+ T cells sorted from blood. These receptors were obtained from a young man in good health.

CDR3 in DNA: TGTGCCAGTAGTTTGGACAGCATACTAACTAATGAAAAACTGTTTTTT. This translates into CASSLDSILTNEKLFF. The chain links TRBV19 to TRBJ1-4, with a possible D match to TRBD1 (6 bases). Trimming took 5 bases from V and 1 from J, leaving 14 bases between them. Germline V gene lookup returns CDR1 LNHDA and CDR2 SQIVND (reference sequence). This CDR3 has 16 amino acids.

The CDR3 coding sequence is TGTGCCAGCAGTTCCCCTACATCCATCAGCTCTGGGGCCAACGTCCTGACTTTC. This gives the protein CASSSPTSISSGANVLTF. The gene calls are TRBV28 and TRBJ2-6; the D is unclear. The CDR3 has 18 residues. The ends were cut back, 4 bases at V and 0 bases at J, with 16 bases in the middle. The germline gives CDR1 MDHEN, CDR2 SYDVKM. The full variable domain, with the rest looked up from reference TRBV28 and TRBJ2-6, is DVKVTQSSRYLVKRTGEKVFLECVQDMDHENMFWYRQDPGLGLRLIYFSYDVKMKEKGDIPEGYSVSREKKERFSLILESASTNQTSMYLCASSSPTSISSGANVLTFGAGSRLTVL.